This paragraph reports one TCR beta chain. Its antigen remains unknown. An end of the junction does not agree with germline; a read error may underlie this. This record comes from a study of shared clonotypes between healthy human individuals. The study's findings and limits: The low donor count limited represented genetic and exposure-history diversity.

The study enrolled healthy HIV-negative adults without recent acute infections or vaccinations as donors. The CDR3 is 12 amino acids. Germline V gene lookup returns CDR1 SGHVS and CDR2 FQNEAQ. Among the unsorted PBMC samples, replicate PCRs used approximately 270 ng DNA, approximately 30,000 T cell genomes. TCRdb keeps only in-frame clones here, not all; method: immunoSEQ multiplex PCR. The sample shows some 500,000 clones, around 80% of them seen only once. The sequence was collected from a woman aged 35 to 49 in good health. Some clones in this sample may be carry-over from other donors' samples. The material sequenced was PBMCs. V and J are TRBV7-8 and TRBJ2-7; D not resolved. The CDR3 nucleotides are TGTGCCAGCAGCGTCCCACCGGGTCCCGAGTCCTTC. It encodes CASSVPPGPESF. Drawing the rest from reference TRBV7-8 and TRBJ2-7, the complete variable domain is GAGVSQSPRYKVAKRGQDVALRCDPISGHVSLFWYQQALGQGPEFLTYFQNEAQLDKSGLPSDRFFAERPEGSVSTLKIQRTQQEDSAVYLCASSVPPGPESFGPGTRLTVT.